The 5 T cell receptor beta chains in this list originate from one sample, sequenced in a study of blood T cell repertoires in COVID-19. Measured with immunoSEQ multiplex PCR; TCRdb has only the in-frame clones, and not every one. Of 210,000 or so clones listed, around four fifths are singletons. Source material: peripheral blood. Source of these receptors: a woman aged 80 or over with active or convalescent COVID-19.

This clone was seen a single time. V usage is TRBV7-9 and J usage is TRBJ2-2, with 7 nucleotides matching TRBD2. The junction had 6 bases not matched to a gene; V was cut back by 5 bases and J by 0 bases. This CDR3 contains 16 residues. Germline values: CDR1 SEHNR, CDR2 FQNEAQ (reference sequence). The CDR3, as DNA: TGTGCCAGCAGCAACCGCGGGGGTTCGAACACCGGGGAGCTGTTTTTT. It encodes CASSNRGGSNTGELFF.

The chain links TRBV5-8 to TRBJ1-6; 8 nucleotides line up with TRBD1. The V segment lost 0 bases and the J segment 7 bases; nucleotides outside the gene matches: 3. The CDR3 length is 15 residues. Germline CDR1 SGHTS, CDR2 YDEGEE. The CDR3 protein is CASSLERTGNSPLHF. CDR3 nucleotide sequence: TGTGCCAGCAGCTTGGAAAGGACAGGGAATTCACCCCTCCACTTT.

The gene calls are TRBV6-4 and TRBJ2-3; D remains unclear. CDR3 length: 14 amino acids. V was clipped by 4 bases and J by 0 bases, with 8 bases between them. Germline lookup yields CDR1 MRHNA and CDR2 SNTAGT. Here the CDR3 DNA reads TGTGCCAGCAGTGTTGCCGGGAGCACAGATACGCAGTATTTT. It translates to CASSVAGSTDTQYF.

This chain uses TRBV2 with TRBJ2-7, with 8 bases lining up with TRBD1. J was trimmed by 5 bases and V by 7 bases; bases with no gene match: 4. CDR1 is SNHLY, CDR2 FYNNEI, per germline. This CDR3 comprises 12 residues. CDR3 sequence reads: CASNRGINEQYF. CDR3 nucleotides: TGTGCCAGCAACAGGGGGATCAACGAGCAGTACTTC.

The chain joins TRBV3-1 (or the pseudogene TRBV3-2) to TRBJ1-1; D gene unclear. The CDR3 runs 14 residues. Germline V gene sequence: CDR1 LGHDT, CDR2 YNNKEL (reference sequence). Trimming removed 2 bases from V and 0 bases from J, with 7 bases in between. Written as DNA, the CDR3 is TGTGCCAGCAGCCAACTATTGGTGAACACTGAAGCTTTCTTT. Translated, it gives CASSQLLVNTEAFF.